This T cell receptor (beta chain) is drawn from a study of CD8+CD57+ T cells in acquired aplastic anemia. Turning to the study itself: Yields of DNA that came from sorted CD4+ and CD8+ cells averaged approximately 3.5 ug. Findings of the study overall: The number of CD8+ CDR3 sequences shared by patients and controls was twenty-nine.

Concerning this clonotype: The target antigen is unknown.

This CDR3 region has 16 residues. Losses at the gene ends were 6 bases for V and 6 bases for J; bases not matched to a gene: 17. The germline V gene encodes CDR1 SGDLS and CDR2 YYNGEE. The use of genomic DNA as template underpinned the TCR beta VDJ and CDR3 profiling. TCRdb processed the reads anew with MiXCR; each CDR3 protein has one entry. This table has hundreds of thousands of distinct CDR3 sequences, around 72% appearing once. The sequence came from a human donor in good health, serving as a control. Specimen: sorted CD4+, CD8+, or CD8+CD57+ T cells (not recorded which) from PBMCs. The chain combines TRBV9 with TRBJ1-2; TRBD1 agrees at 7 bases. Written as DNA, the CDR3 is TGTGCCAGCACCTTGGGCGTTGGACAGGCCCAGCATGGCTACACCTTC. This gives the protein CASTLGVGQAQHGYTF.